This entry concerns a single T cell receptor (beta chain). Which antigen it targets is not known. Nothing much larger sits one base from this clone, and base qualities are not available. The protocol used for the library was 5' RACE. Data came from an Illumina HiSeq 2500. A second PCR of roughly 6 to 12 cycles was run with a J-beta primer mix and a sample-barcoded 5' primer. Each TCR beta cDNA molecule received a unique molecular identifier from a template-switch 5' adaptor carrying 12 random nucleotides. Each sample yielded at least 3 million CDR3-containing paired-end reads. The Mint cDNA synthesis kit, primed by a TRBC-specific oligonucleotide, was used to synthesize first-strand cDNA from all RNA. All cDNA was treated with uracil-DNA glycosylase and then went through a first 18-cycle PCR with the universal primers M1SS and BC2_uni_R. On the authors' methods: Normalization of each sample was performed by random selection of 1 million high-quality reads, each carrying a distinct molecular identifier. Reads with shared molecular identifiers were discarded instead of being binned into consensus sequences. MiTCR, set to a Q25 quality threshold and the strictest error-elimination algorithm, was used for CDR3 identification, clonotype clustering and error correction. A nonparametric unseen species model with Euler transformation was used to estimate a lower bound on total TCR beta diversity. TCRdb passed the public sequencing reads through fastp at Q25 and MiXCR, retaining productive beta sequences. Rows with one shared CDR3 protein collapse into an entry with the most common genes and DNA. These V and J calls rely on TCRdb rather than the paper's analysis. This sample has around 1.7 million distinct CDR3 sequences in its table, and 28% of those were observed once. The top ten constitute more than 6% of the sample.

The donors were a few dozen Caucasian individuals from Russia, aged roughly 6 to 100 years, who were systemically healthy. Each donor gave about 9.7 milliliters of peripheral blood, drawn into EDTA-treated Vacutainer tubes. PBMCs were isolated by Ficoll-Paque density-gradient centrifugation, with at least 7 million obtained per sample. Total RNA, at least 6 micrograms per sample, was extracted from PBMCs with Trizol reagent. For every donor, an aliquot of PBMCs went through flow cytometry to measure the percentages of naive CD45RAhigh/CD27high T cells. Inclusive of the bounding cysteine and phenylalanine, the CDR3 is 16 residues long. The DNA shown is the 48-base CDR3, in frame from base 1. Trimming accounts for 5 bases at V and 4 bases at J, while the number of junction bases matched to no gene is 10. CDR1 and CDR2 are read off the germline V gene (reference sequence) as MNHEY and SMNVEV. The data were obtained in a study of blood T cells in healthy people across ages (dated by TCRdb to the mid-2010s). Some background on the complete study: In model experiments, template switching captured about one uniquely barcoded TCR beta cDNA molecule for every two T cells. Using deep sequencing normalized with unique cDNA molecular identifiers, the study measured how TCR beta repertoire diversity changes with age. Donors were grouped into four age groups: young (average approximately 15 years), middle-aged (39), aged (around 62) and long-lived (82). To avoid experimental bias, donors of different ages were distributed randomly across sequencing lanes. The study analyzed two additional independent replicas of 1 million unique cDNA reads from the same blood draw for two donors, one aged 18 to 30 and one aged 80 or older. Study-wide findings and limitations: The long-lived group showed more naive CD4+ T cells, fewer expanded clones and increased TCR diversity than the aged group, suggesting age selection. Bulk unsorted PBMC profiling prevented conclusive comparison of naive and antigen-experienced compartments. Donor CMV infection status was unknown, potentially confounding age-related changes in expanded clonotypes. Observed TCR beta diversity per million T cells fell roughly linearly with age, and a significant reduction was already apparent by age roughly 40. Estimates of total diversity based on one million sequenced T cells were considered lower bounds and underestimates. The percentage of naive T cells measured by flow cytometry correlated strongly with observed TCR beta diversity.

The source of this sequence is a woman under 40 in good health. The chain uses TRBV27 and TRBJ2-2; the junction holds 7 bases that match TRBD1. Material: blood. The nucleotide sequence reads TGTGCCAGCAGTCGCCTCAAGAACAGGGGCACCGGGGAGCTGTTTTTT. This translates into CASSRLKNRGTGELFF.